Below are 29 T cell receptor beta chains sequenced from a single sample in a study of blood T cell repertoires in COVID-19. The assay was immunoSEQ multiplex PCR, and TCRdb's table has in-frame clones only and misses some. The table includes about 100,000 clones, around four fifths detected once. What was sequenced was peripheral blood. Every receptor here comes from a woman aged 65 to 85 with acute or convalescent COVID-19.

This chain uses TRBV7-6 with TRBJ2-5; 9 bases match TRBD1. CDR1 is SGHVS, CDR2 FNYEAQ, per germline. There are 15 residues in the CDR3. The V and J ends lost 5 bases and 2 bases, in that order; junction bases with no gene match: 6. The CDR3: CASSPGQGLQETQYF. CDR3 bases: TGTGCCAGCAGCCCCGGACAGGGGTTACAAGAGACCCAGTACTTC. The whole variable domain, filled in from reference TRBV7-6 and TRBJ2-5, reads GAGVSQSPRYKVTKRGQDVALRCDPISGHVSLYWYRQALGQGPEFLTYFNYEAQQDKSGLPNDRFSAERPEGSISTLTIQRTEQRDSAMYRCASSPGQGLQETQYFGPGTRLLVL.

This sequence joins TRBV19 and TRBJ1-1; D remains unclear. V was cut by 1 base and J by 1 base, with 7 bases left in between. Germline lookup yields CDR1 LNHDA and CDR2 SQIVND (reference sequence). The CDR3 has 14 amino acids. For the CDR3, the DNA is TGTGCCAGTAGTATAGCGGGAGCGAACACTGAAGCTTTCTTT. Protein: CASSIAGANTEAFF. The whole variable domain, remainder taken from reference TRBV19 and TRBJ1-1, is DGGITQSPKYLFRKEGQNVTLSCEQNLNHDAMYWYRQDPGQGLRLIYYSQIVNDFQKGDIAEGYSVSREKKESFPLTVTSAQKNPTAFYLCASSIAGANTEAFFGQGTRLTVV.

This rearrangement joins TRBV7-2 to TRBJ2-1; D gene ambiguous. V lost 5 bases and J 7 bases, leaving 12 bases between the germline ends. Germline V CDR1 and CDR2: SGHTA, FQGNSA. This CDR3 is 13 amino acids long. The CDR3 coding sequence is TGTGCCAGCAGCCACCCCGCAGATAATGAGCAGTTCTTC. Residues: CASSHPADNEQFF.

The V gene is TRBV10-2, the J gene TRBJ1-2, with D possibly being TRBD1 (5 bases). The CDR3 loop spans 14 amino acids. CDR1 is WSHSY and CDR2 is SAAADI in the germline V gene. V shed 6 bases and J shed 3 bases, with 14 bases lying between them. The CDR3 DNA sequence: TGCGCCAGCAGCGAGAGACAGTCTGACTATGGCTACACCTTC. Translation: CASSERQSDYGYTF.

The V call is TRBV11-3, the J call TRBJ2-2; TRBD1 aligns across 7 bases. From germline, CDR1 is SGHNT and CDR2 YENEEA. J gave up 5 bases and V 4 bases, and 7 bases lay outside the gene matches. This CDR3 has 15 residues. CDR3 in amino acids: CASSSTGADTGELFF. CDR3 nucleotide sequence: TGTGCCAGCAGCTCAACAGGGGCCGATACCGGGGAGCTGTTTTTT. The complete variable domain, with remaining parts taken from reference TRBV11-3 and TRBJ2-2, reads EAGVVQSPRYKIIEKKQPVAFWCNPISGHNTLYWYLQNLGQGPELLIRYENEEAVDDSQLPKDRFSAERLKGVDSTLKIQPAELGDSAVYLCASSSTGADTGELFFGEGSRLTVL.

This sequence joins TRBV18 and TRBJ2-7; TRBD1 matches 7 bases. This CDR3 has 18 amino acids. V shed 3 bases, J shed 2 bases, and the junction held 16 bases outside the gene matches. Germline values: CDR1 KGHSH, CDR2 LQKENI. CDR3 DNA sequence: TGTGCCAGCTCACCTATGCAGACAGGGCTCTCTAAAACCTACGAGCAGTACGTC. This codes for CASSPMQTGLSKTYEQYV.

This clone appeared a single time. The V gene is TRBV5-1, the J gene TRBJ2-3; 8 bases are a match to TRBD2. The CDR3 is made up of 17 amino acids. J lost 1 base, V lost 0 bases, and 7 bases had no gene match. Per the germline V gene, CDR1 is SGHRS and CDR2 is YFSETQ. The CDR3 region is CASSLGGATSGTDTQYF. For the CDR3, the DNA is TGCGCCAGCAGCTTGGGCGGCGCGACTAGCGGCACAGATACGCAGTATTTT.

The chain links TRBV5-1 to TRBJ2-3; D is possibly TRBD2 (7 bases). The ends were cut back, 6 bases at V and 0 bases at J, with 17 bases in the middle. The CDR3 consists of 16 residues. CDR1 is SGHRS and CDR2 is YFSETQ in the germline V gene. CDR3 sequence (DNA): TGCGCCAGCACGCATGGCGGGGGCCGGAGCACAGATACGCAGTATTTT. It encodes CASTHGGGRSTDTQYF.

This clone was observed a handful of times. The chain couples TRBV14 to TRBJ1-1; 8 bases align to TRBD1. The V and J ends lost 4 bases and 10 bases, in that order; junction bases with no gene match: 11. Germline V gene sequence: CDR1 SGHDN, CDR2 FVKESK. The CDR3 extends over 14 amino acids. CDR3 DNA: TGTGCCAGCAGCCGAGGGACAGGTCGGTCTGGAGCTTTCTTT. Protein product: CASSRGTGRSGAFF.

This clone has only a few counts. The CDR3 bases are TGTGCCAGCAGCCCCGGGGAGACCCAGTACTTC. Its protein is CASSPGETQYF. This chain connects TRBV9 to TRBJ2-5; D remains unclear. The CDR3 contains 11 residues. Germline V lookup: CDR1 SGDLS, CDR2 YYNGEE. The V end was cut by 4 bases, the J end by 5 bases, with 6 bases between.

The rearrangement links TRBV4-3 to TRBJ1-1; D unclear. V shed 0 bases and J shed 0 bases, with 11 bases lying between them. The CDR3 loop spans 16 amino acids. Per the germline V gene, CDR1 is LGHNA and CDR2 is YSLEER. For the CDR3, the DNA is TGCGCCAGCAGCCAAGATCGAGGAATCATGAACACTGAAGCTTTCTTT. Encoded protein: CASSQDRGIMNTEAFF.

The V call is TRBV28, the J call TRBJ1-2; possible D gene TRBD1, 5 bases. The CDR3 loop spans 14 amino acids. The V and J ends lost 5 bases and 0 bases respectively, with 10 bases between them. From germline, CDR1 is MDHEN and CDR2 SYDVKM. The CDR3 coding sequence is TGTGCCAGCAGTAATGGAGGGGCTAACTATGGCTACACCTTC. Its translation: CASSNGGANYGYTF.

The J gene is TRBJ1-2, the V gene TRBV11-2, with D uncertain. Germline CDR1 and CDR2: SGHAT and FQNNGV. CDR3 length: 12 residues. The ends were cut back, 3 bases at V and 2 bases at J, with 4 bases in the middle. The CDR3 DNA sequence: TGTGCCAGCAGCTTCCGGAACTATGGCTACACCTTC. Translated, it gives CASSFRNYGYTF.

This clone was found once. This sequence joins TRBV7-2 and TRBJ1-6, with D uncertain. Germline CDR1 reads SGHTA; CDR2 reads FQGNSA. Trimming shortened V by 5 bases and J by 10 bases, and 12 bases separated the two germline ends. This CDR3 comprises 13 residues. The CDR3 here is CASSPSFRSPLHF. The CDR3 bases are TGTGCCAGCAGCCCGAGCTTCCGGTCACCCCTCCACTTT.

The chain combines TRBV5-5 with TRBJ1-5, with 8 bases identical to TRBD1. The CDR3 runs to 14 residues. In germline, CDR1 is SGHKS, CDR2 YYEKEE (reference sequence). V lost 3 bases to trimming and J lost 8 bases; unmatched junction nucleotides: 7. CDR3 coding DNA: TGTGCCAGCAGCTACCGACAGGGGTTGGAGCCCCAGCATTTT. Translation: CASSYRQGLEPQHF.

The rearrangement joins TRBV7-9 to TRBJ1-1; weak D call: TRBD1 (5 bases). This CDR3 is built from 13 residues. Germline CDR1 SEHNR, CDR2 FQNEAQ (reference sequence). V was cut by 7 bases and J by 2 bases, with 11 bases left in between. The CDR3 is CASNGQGNTEAFF. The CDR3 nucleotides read TGTGCCAGCAATGGGCAGGGAAACACTGAAGCTTTCTTT.

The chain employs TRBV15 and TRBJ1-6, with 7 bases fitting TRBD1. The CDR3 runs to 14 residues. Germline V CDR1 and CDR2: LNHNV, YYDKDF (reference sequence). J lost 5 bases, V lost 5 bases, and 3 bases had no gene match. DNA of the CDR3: TGTGCCACCAGCTTCAGGGGGGATAATTCACCCCTCCACTTT. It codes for CATSFRGDNSPLHF.

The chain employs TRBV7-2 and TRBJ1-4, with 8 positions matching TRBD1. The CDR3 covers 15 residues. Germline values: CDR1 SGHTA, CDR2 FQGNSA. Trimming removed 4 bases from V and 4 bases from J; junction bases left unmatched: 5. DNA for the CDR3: TGTGCCAGCAGCTCTCCAGGGGGCTTTAATGAAAAACTGTTTTTT. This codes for CASSSPGGFNEKLFF. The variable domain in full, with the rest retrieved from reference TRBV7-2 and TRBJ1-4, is GAGVSQSPSNKVTEKGKDVELRCDPISGHTALYWYRQSLGQGLEFLIYFQGNSAPDKSGLPSDRFSAERTGGSVSTLTIQRTQQEDSAVYLCASSSPGGFNEKLFFGSGTQLSVL.

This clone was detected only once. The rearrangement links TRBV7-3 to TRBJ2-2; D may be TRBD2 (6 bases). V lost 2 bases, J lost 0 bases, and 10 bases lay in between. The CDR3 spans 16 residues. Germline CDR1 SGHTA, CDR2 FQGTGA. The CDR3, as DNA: TGTGCCAGCAGCTTACAGGCGGGGACGAACACCGGGGAGCTGTTTTTT. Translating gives CASSLQAGTNTGELFF.

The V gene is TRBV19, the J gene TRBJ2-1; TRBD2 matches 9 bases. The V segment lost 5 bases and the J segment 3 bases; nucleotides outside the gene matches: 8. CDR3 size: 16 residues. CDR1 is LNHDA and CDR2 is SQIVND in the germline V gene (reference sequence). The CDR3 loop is CASSPQRGVIYNEQFF. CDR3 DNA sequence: TGTGCCAGTAGTCCCCAGCGGGGGGTGATCTACAATGAGCAGTTCTTC.

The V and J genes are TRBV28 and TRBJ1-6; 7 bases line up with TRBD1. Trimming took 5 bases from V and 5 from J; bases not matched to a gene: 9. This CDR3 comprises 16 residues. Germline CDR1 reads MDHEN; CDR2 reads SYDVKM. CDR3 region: CASSPPSGTDNSPLHF. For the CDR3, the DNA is TGTGCCAGCAGTCCGCCGTCCGGGACAGATAATTCACCCCTCCACTTT.

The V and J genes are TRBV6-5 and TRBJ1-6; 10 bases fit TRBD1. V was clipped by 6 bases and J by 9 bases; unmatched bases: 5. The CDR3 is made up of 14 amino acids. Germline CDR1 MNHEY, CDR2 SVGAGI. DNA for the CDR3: TGTGCCAGCAGCCGCGGACAGGGGGTTTCACCCCTCCACTTT. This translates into CASSRGQGVSPLHF.

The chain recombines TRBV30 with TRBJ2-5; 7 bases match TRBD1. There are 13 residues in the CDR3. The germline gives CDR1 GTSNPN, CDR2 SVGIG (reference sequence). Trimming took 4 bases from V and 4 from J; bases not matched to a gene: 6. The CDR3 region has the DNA TGTGCCTGGACGACAAAGGGGGCAGAGACCCAGTACTTC. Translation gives CAWTTKGAETQYF.

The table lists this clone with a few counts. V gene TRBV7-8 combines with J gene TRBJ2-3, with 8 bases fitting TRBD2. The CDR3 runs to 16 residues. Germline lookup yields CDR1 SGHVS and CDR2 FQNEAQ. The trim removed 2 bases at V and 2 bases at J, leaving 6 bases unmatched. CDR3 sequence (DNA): TGTGCCAGCAGCTTACTAGGACTAGCTTACACAGATACGCAGTATTTT. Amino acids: CASSLLGLAYTDTQYF.

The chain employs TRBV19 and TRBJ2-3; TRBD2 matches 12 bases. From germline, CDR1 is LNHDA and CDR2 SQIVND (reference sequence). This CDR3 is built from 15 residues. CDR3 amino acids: CASKTSGGNTDTQYF. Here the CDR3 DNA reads TGTGCTTCAAAGACTAGCGGGGGAAACACAGATACGCAGTATTTT.

The CDR3 sequence is CASSLGLAHQETQYF. DNA for the CDR3: TGTGCCAGCAGCTTGGGACTAGCCCACCAAGAGACCCAGTACTTC. The chain uses TRBV7-2 and TRBJ2-5; TRBD2 matches at 9 bases. There are 15 residues in the CDR3. V was pared by 3 bases and J by 0 bases, with 2 bases of the junction left unmatched. CDR1 is SGHTA, CDR2 FQGNSA, per germline. The full variable domain, with the rest looked up from reference TRBV7-2 and TRBJ2-5, is GAGVSQSPSNKVTEKGKDVELRCDPISGHTALYWYRQSLGQGLEFLIYFQGNSAPDKSGLPSDRFSAERTGGSVSTLTIQRTQQEDSAVYLCASSLGLAHQETQYFGPGTRLLVL.

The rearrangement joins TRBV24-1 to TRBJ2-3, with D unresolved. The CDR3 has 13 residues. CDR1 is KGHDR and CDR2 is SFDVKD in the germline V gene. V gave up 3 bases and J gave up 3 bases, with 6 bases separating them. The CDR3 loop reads CATSDPITDTQYF. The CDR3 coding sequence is TGTGCCACCAGTGATCCTATAACAGATACGCAGTATTTT.

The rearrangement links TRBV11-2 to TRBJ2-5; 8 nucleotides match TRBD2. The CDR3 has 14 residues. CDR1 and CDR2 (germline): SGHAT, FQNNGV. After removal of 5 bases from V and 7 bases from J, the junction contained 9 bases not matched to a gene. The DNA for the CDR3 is TGTGCCAGCAGCCTAGGCGGACTAGCCTCGACCCAGTACTTC. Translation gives CASSLGGLASTQYF.

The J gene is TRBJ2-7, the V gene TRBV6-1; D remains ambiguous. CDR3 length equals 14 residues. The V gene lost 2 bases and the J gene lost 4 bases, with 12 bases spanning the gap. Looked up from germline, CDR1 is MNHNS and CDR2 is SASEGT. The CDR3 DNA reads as TGTGCCAGCAGTGAAAGTGGCGGCTTTTACGAGCAGTACTTC. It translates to CASSESGGFYEQYF.